Listed below are T cell receptor beta chains from one sample, sequenced in a study of identifying expanded T cells in peripheral blood. Sequencing was performed with immunoSEQ multiplex PCR; in TCRdb, only in-frame clones are kept and a portion is missing. The sample carries about 85,000 clones, 88% recorded once. Sequenced material: blood. The receptors stem from a person between 18 and 75 years old in good health. Each CDR3 is given with its conserved first and last residue. The D gene is left open where the match is weak. Where a row states a size, it is once, few, many or the class of an expanded clone; other rows omit it.

>-|TRBV7-9|TRBJ2-5|-
CASSPAGGGTAYQETQYF
TGTGCCAGCAGCCCAGCGGGCGGTGGAACTGCGTACCAAGAGACCCAGTACTTC
>-|TRBV27|TRBJ1-4|-
CASSFRGNEKLFF
TGTGCCAGCAGTTTTCGGGGGAATGAAAAACTGTTTTTT
>-|TRBV7-2|TRBJ2-1|-
CASSLAVNTYNEQFF
TGTGCCAGCAGCTTAGCGGTTAATACCTACAATGAGCAGTTCTTC
>TRBD1|TRBV7-8|TRBJ2-3|-
CASSLPRTGNGTDTQYF
TGTGCCAGCAGCTTACCCCGGACAGGGAATGGCACAGATACGCAGTATTTT
>-|TRBV5-1|TRBJ1-1|once
CASSQLTVNTEAFF
TGCGCCAGCAGCCAGTTGACGGTGAACACTGAAGCTTTCTTT
>-|TRBV6-5|TRBJ1-4|-
CASSYSRGGAEKLFF
TGTGCCAGCAGTTACTCACGTGGGGGGGCGGAAAAACTGTTTTTT
>TRBD1|TRBV7-2|TRBJ1-4|-
CASSPRQGLGEKLFF
TGTGCCAGCAGCCCAAGACAGGGCTTAGGTGAAAAACTGTTTTTT
>-|TRBV28|TRBJ1-1|-
CASSSGTSVNTEAFF
TGTGCCAGCAGTTCGGGGACATCCGTGAACACTGAAGCTTTCTTT
>-|TRBV2|TRBJ2-5|few
CASSDPQETQYF
TGTGCCAGCAGTGATCCACAAGAGACCCAGTACTTC
>TRBD1|TRBV5-1|TRBJ2-1|-
CASSLQGGVYNEQFF
TGCGCCAGCAGCCTACAGGGGGGCGTATACAATGAGCAGTTCTTC
>-|TRBV10-2|TRBJ1-1|-
CATMPGNTEAFF
TGCGCCACTATGCCGGGGAACACTGAAGCTTTCTTT
>TRBD1|TRBV5-6|TRBJ2-7|-
CASSSAGGTHEQYF
TGTGCCAGCAGCTCGGCAGGGGGCACCCACGAGCAGTACTTC
>-|TRBV20-1|TRBJ1-2|few
CSAIGGNGYTF
TGCAGTGCTATTGGGGGCAATGGCTACACCTTC
>-|TRBV7-9|TRBJ1-6|few
CASSVNDSPLHF
TGTGCCAGCAGCGTAAACGACTCACCCCTCCACTTT
>-|TRBV19|TRBJ2-7|-
CASSISGSSYEQYF
TGTGCCAGTAGTATTTCAGGGTCCTCCTACGAGCAGTACTTC
>-|TRBV5-6|TRBJ1-1|-
CASSREGRTEAFF
TGTGCCAGCAGTCGCGAAGGGAGGACTGAAGCTTTCTTT
>-|TRBV29-1|TRBJ2-2|-
CSVEGHLNGQIGELFF
TGCAGCGTTGAAGGACACCTAAACGGACAGATCGGGGAGCTGTTTTTT
>-|TRBV30|TRBJ1-5|few
CAWSVGTLGNQPQHF
TGTGCCTGGAGTGTAGGGACCCTGGGCAATCAGCCCCAGCATTTT
>-|TRBV27|TRBJ2-7|-
CASSPIAHSYEQYF
TGTGCCAGCAGTCCCATAGCCCACTCCTACGAGCAGTACTTC
>-|TRBV11-2|TRBJ2-6|-
CASSLRLFSGANVLTF
TGTGCCAGCAGCCTTCGACTGTTCTCTGGGGCCAACGTCCTGACTTTC
>-|TRBV7-9|TRBJ2-1|-
CASSKRLDPYNEQFF
TGTGCCAGCAGCAAAAGACTCGACCCCTACAATGAGCAGTTCTTC
>TRBD2|TRBV4-3|TRBJ2-3|-
CASSHGRVRGKTDTQYF
TGCGCCAGCAGCCACGGGAGGGTGAGGGGCAAGACAGATACGCAGTATTTT
>-|TRBV7-2|TRBJ1-6|-
CASSQQGPGNSPLHF
TGTGCCAGCAGTCAACAGGGTCCTGGTAATTCACCCCTCCACTTT
>TRBD1|TRBV4-2|TRBJ1-4|-
CASSRDGTVGEKLFF
TGTGCCAGCAGCCGGGACGGGACAGTCGGGGAAAAACTGTTTTTT
>-|TRBV7-8|TRBJ2-5|-
CASSYRTVKETQYF
TGTGCCAGCAGCTACCGGACAGTAAAAGAGACCCAGTACTTC
>TRBD1|TRBV18|TRBJ1-3|-
CASSQSGTGTGNTIYF
TGTGCCAGCTCACAATCCGGGACAGGGACTGGAAACACCATATATTTT
>TRBD1|TRBV9|TRBJ2-1|few
CASSVGTGVNEQFF
TGTGCCAGCAGCGTGGGGACAGGGGTGAATGAGCAGTTCTTC
>TRBD1|TRBV6-5|TRBJ1-4|-
CASSTRQGDGKLFF
TGTGCCAGCAGTACCCGACAGGGAGATGGAAAACTGTTTTTT
>-|TRBV6-6|TRBJ1-2|few
CASSYWAGESGYTF
TGTGCCAGCAGTTACTGGGCAGGGGAAAGTGGCTACACCTTC
>-|TRBV7-9|TRBJ2-7|-
CASSPTPAPYEQYF
TGTGCCAGCAGCCCCACCCCGGCCCCCTACGAGCAGTACTTC
>TRBD1|TRBV5-4|TRBJ1-1|-
CASSPPGQANTEAFF
TGTGCCAGCAGCCCTCCGGGACAGGCCAACACTGAAGCTTTCTTT
>-|TRBV7-2|TRBJ2-1|-
CASSPALNEQFF
TGTGCCAGCAGCCCCGCCCTCAATGAGCAGTTCTTC
>TRBD2|TRBV18|TRBJ2-2|-
CASSPPGLAAGTGELFF
TGTGCCAGCTCACCACCGGGACTAGCGGCGGGGACCGGGGAGCTGTTTTTT
>-|TRBV5-4|TRBJ2-7|few
CASSSNSYEQYF
TGTGCCAGCAGCTCGAACTCCTACGAGCAGTACTTC
>-|TRBV20-1|TRBJ1-2|-
CSARGSWGYTF
TGCAGTGCTAGGGGGAGCTGGGGCTACACCTTC
>-|TRBV27|TRBJ1-3|-
CASSPNRLSPGNTIYF
TGTGCCAGCAGTCCGAACAGGCTTTCCCCTGGAAACACCATATATTTT
>-|TRBV7-9|TRBJ1-1|-
CASSLQDGNLEAFF
TGTGCCAGCAGCCTACAGGACGGAAACCTAGAAGCTTTCTTT
>TRBD1|TRBV19|TRBJ2-3|-
CASSIELTSTGTAAYTQYF
TGTGCCAGTAGTATAGAGCTCACCTCAACCGGGACAGCAGCATATACGCAGTATTTT
>TRBD1|TRBV5-4|TRBJ1-2|-
CASSSLTGAAGYTF
TGTGCCAGCAGCTCGTTGACAGGGGCCGCTGGCTACACCTTC
>-|TRBV2|TRBJ2-3|-
CASTLTTDTQYF
TGTGCCAGCACCCTCACCACAGATACGCAGTATTTT
>-|TRBV27|TRBJ2-1|-
CASSLYGSAGYNEQFF
TGTGCCAGCAGTTTATACGGCTCGGCGGGCTACAATGAGCAGTTCTTC
>-|TRBV7-8|TRBJ2-7|-
CASSFSSYEQYF
TGTGCCAGCAGCTTCTCCTCCTACGAGCAGTACTTC